This entry is about one T cell receptor (beta chain). Heparinised blood was drawn once per donor, averaging roughly 110 mL. CDR3 length: 16 amino acids. V shed 5 bases, J shed 1 base, and the junction held 9 bases outside the gene matches. Germline V gene data show CDR1 as SEHNR and CDR2 as FQNEAQ (reference sequence). The investigators reverse transcribed all of the isolated RNA, so they sequenced expressed TCRB transcripts. Clones were sequenced by immunoSEQ multiplex PCR, and TCRdb holds only the in-frame ones, with some missing. The sample gives some 500,000 clones, approximately 10% of which show up once; over 0.04% is in the top ten. These data are taken from a study of beta chain features in type 1 diabetes.

Sequencing was done on a sample of naive CD4+ T cells from blood. The sequence was collected from a woman in her late teens or twenties in good health. V and J are TRBV7-9 and TRBJ1-1; TRBD1 matches at 8 bases. CDR3 sequence reads: CASSPRGGQENTEAFF. CDR3 coding DNA: TGTGCCAGCAGCCCAAGGGGGGGACAGGAGAACACTGAAGCTTTCTTT. Based on the CDR3 plus reference TRBV7-9 and TRBJ1-1, the full variable domain is DTGVSQNPRHKITKRGQNVTFRCDPISEHNRLYWYRQTLGQGPEFLTYFQNEAQLEKSRLLSDRFSAERPKGSFSTLEIQRTEQGDSAMYLCASSPRGGQENTEAFFGQGTRLTVV.